This T cell receptor (beta chain) was recovered during a study of CD8+ T cells in alopecia areata. The germline V gene encodes CDR1 MGHDK and CDR2 SYGVNS. This CDR3 contains 16 residues. J was trimmed by 1 base and V by 2 bases; bases with no gene match: 5. Reverse transcription of extracted RNA yielded cDNA, which provided the sequencing template. Here immunoSEQ multiplex PCR was the method, and the copy in TCRdb shows in-frame clones only, minus some. The sample records about 97,000 clones, around 38% being singletons. The material sequenced was CD4+ T cells sorted from blood. The TCR comes from a human donor with alopecia areata. The chain carries TRBV25-1 and TRBJ1-1; 9 nucleotides agree with TRBD1. The CDR3 sequence: CASSEPTGGRNTEAFF. CDR3 in DNA: TGTGCCAGCAGTGAACCGACAGGGGGAAGGAACACTGAAGCTTTCTTT.